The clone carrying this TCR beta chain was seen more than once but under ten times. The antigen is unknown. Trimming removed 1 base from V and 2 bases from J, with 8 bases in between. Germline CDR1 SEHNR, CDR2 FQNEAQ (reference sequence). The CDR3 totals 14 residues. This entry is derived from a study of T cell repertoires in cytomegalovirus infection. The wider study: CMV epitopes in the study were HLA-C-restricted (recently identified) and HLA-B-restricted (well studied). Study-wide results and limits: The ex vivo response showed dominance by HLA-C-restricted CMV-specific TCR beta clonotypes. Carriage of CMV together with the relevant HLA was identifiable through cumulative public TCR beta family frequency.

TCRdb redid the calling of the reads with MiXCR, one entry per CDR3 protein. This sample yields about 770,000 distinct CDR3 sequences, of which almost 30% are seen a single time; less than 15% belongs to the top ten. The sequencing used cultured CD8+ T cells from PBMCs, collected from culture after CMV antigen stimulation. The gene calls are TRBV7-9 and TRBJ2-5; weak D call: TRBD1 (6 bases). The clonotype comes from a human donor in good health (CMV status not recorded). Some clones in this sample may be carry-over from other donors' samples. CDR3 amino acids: CASSLEGQQETQYF. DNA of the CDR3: TGTGCCAGCAGCTTAGAAGGACAGCAAGAGACCCAGTACTTC.